The subject of this entry is one T cell receptor (beta chain). The antigen is unknown. Trimming stripped 6 bases from V and 6 bases from J, with 13 bases between. The CDR3 has 13 amino acids. Germline CDR1 is LNHDA and CDR2 is SQIVND (reference sequence). This entry comes from a study of cytomegalovirus exposure and HLA in healthy donors. Background on the study: Most donors, roughly 84% of a few hundred genotyped, fell in the Caucasian-associated ancestry cluster. Whole-study findings and limits: Later on, a genetic analysis was performed. It linked a missense variant in DCLRE1C with V- and J-gene trimming of TCR beta.

Primers included in the PCR were 60 Vbeta and 13 Jbeta primers. Using immunoSEQ multiplex PCR, the repertoire was profiled, and TCRdb retains in-frame clones only, with some absent. The data show roughly 150,000 clones, with roughly four fifths seen just once and around 2.4% held by the top ten. The sequence came from a female donor in good health and CMV-seronegative. Sequencing was carried out using PBMCs. The chain carries TRBV19 and TRBJ2-3, with D perhaps TRBD1 (5 bases). CDR3 loop: CASRTGWGDTQYF. In DNA, the CDR3 is TGTGCCAGTAGGACGGGCTGGGGCGATACGCAGTATTTT.